The 10 T cell receptor beta chains presented below share a single source sample, sequenced in a study of TIL therapy for anti-PD-1-resistant metastatic lung cancer. The libraries were made with immunoSEQ v3. Profiled with immunoSEQ multiplex PCR; TCRdb holds only in-frame clones, not every one. The sample holds under 20,000 clones, approximately 79% seen once. Specified time point: pre-treatment sample, taken before nivolumab and TIL therapy. Sequenced material: blood, taken at baseline. These receptors came from a person between 25 and 79 years old with non-small cell lung cancer.

The rearrangement uses TRBV28 and TRBJ1-2, with 9 bases aligning to TRBD1. From germline, CDR1 is MDHEN and CDR2 SYDVKM. Trimming removed 1 base from V and 8 bases from J; junction bases left unmatched: 5. The CDR3 extends over 14 amino acids. The CDR3 DNA is TGTGCCAGCAGTTTATCAGGGACAGGGCGCGGCTACACCTTC. Its protein product is CASSLSGTGRGYTF.

By share of the sample, this clone is medium-sized. This chain links TRBV6-5 with TRBJ1-2; 7 bases fit TRBD1. The CDR3 runs to 14 residues. The germline CDR1 and CDR2 sequences are MNHEY and SVGAGI. The junction had 4 bases not matched to a gene; V was cut back by 0 bases and J by 6 bases. CDR3 bases: TGTGCCAGCAGTTACTCGACCAGGGGGGATGGCTACACCTTC. Protein sequence: CASSYSTRGDGYTF.

This chain uses TRBV9 with TRBJ1-1; 7 nucleotides agree with TRBD1. CDR1 and CDR2 (germline): SGDLS, YYNGEE. Trimming at V came to 0 bases and at J to 1 base, leaving 6 bases not matched to a gene. The CDR3 sequence is 16 residues long. CDR3 in amino acids: CASSVVSQGGNTEAFF. DNA of the CDR3: TGTGCCAGCAGCGTAGTGTCTCAGGGGGGGAACACTGAAGCTTTCTTT.

The chain carries TRBV3-1 (or the pseudogene TRBV3-2) and TRBJ1-2; D call uncertain. V was clipped by 1 base and J by 9 bases, with 18 bases between them. CDR1 is LGHDT, CDR2 YNNKEL, per germline (reference sequence). This CDR3 comprises 15 residues. The CDR3 sequence is CASSQGGADNGCYTF. For the CDR3, the DNA is TGTGCCAGCAGCCAAGGGGGAGCCGATAATGGCTGCTACACCTTC.

This clone turned up a few times. The rearrangement links TRBV4-2 to TRBJ2-7; 14 bases fit TRBD2. Trimming removed 0 bases from V and 4 bases from J; junction bases left unmatched: 2. From germline, CDR1 is LGHNA and CDR2 YNFKEQ. CDR3 size: 16 residues. CDR3 DNA sequence: TGTGCCAGCAGCCAAGATGGGACTAGCGGGAGTTACGAGCAGTACTTC. This translates into CASSQDGTSGSYEQYF.

This chain connects TRBV10-3 to TRBJ2-1; 10 bases agree with TRBD2. Germline CDR1 and CDR2: ENHRY and SYGVKD. J was trimmed by 8 bases and V by 6 bases; bases with no gene match: 7. The CDR3 consists of 14 residues. CDR3 residues: CAIRASGSLDEQFF. DNA of the CDR3: TGTGCCATCAGAGCTAGCGGGAGTTTGGATGAGCAGTTCTTC.

This clone was seen a handful of times. The chain combines TRBV7-9 with TRBJ1-2; 9 nucleotides match TRBD1. The CDR3 contains 13 residues. The V gene's germline CDR1 is SEHNR and CDR2 FQNEAQ (reference sequence). V lost 4 bases and J lost 6; bases outside the gene matches: 3. The CDR3 sequence is CASSSTGGNGYTF. The CDR3 coding sequence is TGTGCCAGCAGCTCCACAGGGGGCAATGGCTACACCTTC.

The CDR3 sequence: CASSYSSSGRRGEQYF. CDR3 bases: TGTGCCAGCAGTTACAGCTCTAGCGGGAGACGGGGAGAGCAGTACTTC. V gene TRBV6-2 or TRBV6-3 combines with J gene TRBJ2-7; TRBD2 agrees at 10 bases. The ends lost 2 bases at V and 7 bases at J; junction bases unmatched: 11. The CDR3 spans 16 residues. CDR1 MNHEY and CDR2 SVGEGT come from the germline V gene.

This clone was counted between two and nine times. The chain recombines TRBV3-1 (or the pseudogene TRBV3-2) with TRBJ1-5; D is possibly TRBD1 (5 bases). Per the germline V gene, CDR1 is LGHDT and CDR2 is YNNKEL (reference sequence). The CDR3 is 14 amino acids. V lost 0 bases, J lost 5 bases, and 8 bases lay in between. The CDR3 nucleotides read TGTGCCAGCAGCCAAGAGCTGGGGGATCAGCCCCAGCATTTT. Encoded protein: CASSQELGDQPQHF.

This sequence joins TRBV6-5 and TRBJ1-2; no clear D gene. Deletions cut 5 bases from V and 5 bases from J, with 15 bases between. From germline, CDR1 is MNHEY and CDR2 SVGAGI. The CDR3 has 14 amino acids. CDR3 in amino acids: CASSPGRGPYGYTF. The CDR3 bases are TGTGCCAGCAGTCCCGGGCGGGGTCCGTATGGCTACACCTTC.